This T cell receptor (beta chain) comes out of a study of cytomegalovirus exposure and HLA in healthy donors. Amplification used 60 Vbeta primers and 13 Jbeta primers. Clones were read by immunoSEQ multiplex PCR, and TCRdb kept only the in-frame ones, dropping some. Of 150,000 to 200,000 clones listed, roughly 77% were seen once; the top ten hold more than 1.5%. Germline V gene data show CDR1 as SGHTS and CDR2 as YDEGEE. The CDR3 runs 16 residues. V lost 2 bases, J lost 5 bases, and 12 bases stayed unmatched. Specimen: PBMCs. The rearrangement links TRBV5-8 to TRBJ2-7; 8 nucleotides line up with TRBD1. The sequence came from a woman in her forties or fifties in good health and CMV-seronegative. The CDR3 sequence: CASSFAPRTGYHEQYF. In DNA, the CDR3 is TGTGCCAGCAGCTTTGCCCCCCGGACAGGGTACCACGAGCAGTACTTC.